This record covers a single T cell receptor (beta chain). Its antigen is unidentified. Template switching incorporated UMIs with a 6-nucleotide sample barcode. TCRdb re-analyzed the 5' RACE reads; it lists each CDR3 protein once, without DNA. Its clone listing holds under 150,000 distinct CDR3 sequences. These data originate in a study of monozygotic twins with inflammatory bowel disease. Overall study findings and caveats: Repertoire similarity did not separate concordant from discordant twins, possibly from limited power. TCRbeta diversity (inverse Simpson) was lower in IBD patients than in healthy co-twins.

Germline assignment: CDR1 SGHRS and CDR2 YFSETQ. The CDR3 is 14 residues long. The receptor was derived from a human donor with ulcerative colitis or Crohn's disease, or a healthy co-twin of an affected twin (not recorded which). V is TRBV5-1 and J is TRBJ2-7; TCRdb's D call, TRBD1, is unchecked because there is no DNA. Sequences were obtained from blood. The CDR3 sequence is CASRSTGGSYEQYF.